These 7 T cell receptor beta chains were sequenced from one sample in a study of blood T cell repertoires in COVID-19. The method was immunoSEQ multiplex PCR; TCRdb's version includes in-frame clones alone and lacks a portion of them. This table holds some 70,000 clones, roughly 83% found once. The source material was peripheral blood. The receptors shown here come from an older man with acute or convalescent COVID-19.

This clone was counted a single time. The rearrangement uses TRBV6-6 and TRBJ1-1, with 7 positions matching TRBD1. The CDR3 consists of 14 residues. Germline V lookup: CDR1 MNHNY, CDR2 SVGAGI (reference sequence). V lost 2 bases, J lost 1 base, and 1 base stayed unmatched. DNA of the CDR3: TGTGCCAGCAGTTACGACAGGGCGAACACTGAAGCTTTCTTT. It specifies CASSYDRANTEAFF.

The rearrangement joins TRBV19 to TRBJ2-6; D is unclear. The CDR3 is 17 residues long. Germline V CDR1 and CDR2: LNHDA, SQIVND (reference sequence). V lost 5 bases and J 1 base, leaving 15 bases between the germline ends. CDR3 loop: CASSPDPGLSGANVLTF. CDR3 nucleotide sequence: TGTGCCAGTAGTCCCGACCCGGGTCTGTCTGGGGCCAACGTCCTGACTTTC.

This chain joins TRBV9 and TRBJ2-7, with 13 bases matching TRBD2. Trimming removed 4 bases from V and 3 bases from J; junction bases left unmatched: 7. The CDR3 extends over 16 amino acids. Germline V gene lookup returns CDR1 SGDLS and CDR2 YYNGEE. The CDR3 coding sequence is TGTGCCAGCAGCTTTCGGACTAGCGGGAGAGTCTACGAGCAGTACTTC. Translating gives CASSFRTSGRVYEQYF.

V gene TRBV24-1 combines with J gene TRBJ1-4, with TRBD1 matching 7 bases. Unmatched junction bases numbered 14, after V lost 7 bases and J lost 7 bases. The CDR3 is 16 amino acids. Germline CDR1 reads KGHDR; CDR2 reads SFDVKD. CDR3 DNA: TGTGCCACCAGAGAGGGAAAGGGGGCGGTTCGTGAAAAACTGTTTTTT. It translates to CATREGKGAVREKLFF.

The chain recombines TRBV12-5 with TRBJ1-1, with a weak D call TRBD1 (5 bases). The CDR3 is 14 residues long. Trimming took off 3 bases at V and 1 base at J, with 9 bases between the two ends. Germline CDR1 is LGHNT and CDR2 is FRNRAP. CDR3 nucleotides: TGTGCTAGTGGTTTCGGCAGGGAGAACACTGAAGCTTTCTTT. As protein: CASGFGRENTEAFF.

In its sample, this clone was seen a few times. The CDR3 nucleotides are TGTGCCAGCAGCCGCCTATCACAGGACGGTTGGGCTTCCTACGAGCAGTACTTC. Translation gives CASSRLSQDGWASYEQYF. V is TRBV4-2 and J is TRBJ2-7, with TRBD1 as a possible D gene (5 bases). The CDR3 length is 18 residues. The V gene's germline CDR1 is LGHNA and CDR2 YNFKEQ. V lost 4 bases and J lost 1, with 23 bases in between.

The rearrangement joins TRBV5-4 to TRBJ2-7; the D gene is possibly TRBD1 (6 bases). The length of the CDR3 is 14 residues. The germline V gene encodes CDR1 SGHNT and CDR2 YYREEE (reference sequence). V was cut by 5 bases and J by 3 bases, with 15 bases left in between. For the CDR3, the DNA is TGTGCCAGCAGTTCGGACCTACAGGGCTACGAGCAGTACTTC. Its protein product is CASSSDLQGYEQYF.